This T cell receptor beta chain was identified in a study of T cells in Graves' hyperthyroidism and ophthalmopathy. Template material for amplifying TCR beta CDR3 regions consisted of RNA transcripts. HTBI primers were the set used in a first-round RT-PCR of the TCR CDR3. TCRdb re-called the multiplex PCR reads through MiXCR, storing one row per CDR3 protein. The sample shows 300,000 to 400,000 distinct CDR3 sequences, around 13% of them seen only once. This TCR was sampled from a woman aged 18 to 35 with Graves' hyperthyroidism. Sequenced input: blood.

CDR3 amino acids: CASSSGLAKSTGELFF. The DNA of the CDR3 is TGTGCCAGCAGCTCGGGACTAGCAAAGAGCACCGGGGAGCTGTTTTTT. The V gene is TRBV5-4, the J gene TRBJ2-2; 9 bases agree with TRBD2. The ends lost 3 bases at V and 4 bases at J; junction bases unmatched: 7. The CDR3 covers 16 residues. Germline CDR1 reads SGHNT; CDR2 reads YYREEE (reference sequence). Filled out from reference TRBV5-4 and TRBJ2-2, the complete variable domain reads ETGVTQSPTHLIKTRGQQVTLRCSSQSGHNTVSWYQQALGQGPQFIFQYYREEENGRGNFPPRFSGLQFPNYSSELNVNALELDDSALYLCASSSGLAKSTGELFFGEGSRLTVL.